This TCR beta chain was sequenced during a study of neoadjuvant anti-PD-1 for oral cavity cancer. Study-level information: Patients without progression received a fourth nivolumab dose around day 43, then surgical resection on days 50-56.

The sample's time point: after neoadjuvant nivolumab, at surgical resection. Losses at the gene ends were 5 bases for V and 5 bases for J; bases not matched to a gene: 10. Germline V lookup: CDR1 MNHNY, CDR2 SVGAGI (reference sequence). There are 16 residues in the CDR3. Most PBMC samples had 400 to 550 ng input DNA in six replicates. Assay used: immunoSEQ multiplex PCR; TCRdb lists only in-frame clones, some missing. The repertoire has about 14,000 clones, about 81% of them found once; the top ten carry more than 2%. Source: PBMCs, taken after nivolumab (anti-PD-1) treatment. The TCR was taken from a person between 40 and 85 years old with oral cavity squamous cell carcinoma. The chain joins TRBV6-6 to TRBJ1-5; 9 bases align to TRBD1. CDR3 residues: CASSTIGDRADQPQHF. DNA for the CDR3: TGTGCCAGCAGTACCATCGGGGACAGGGCGGATCAGCCCCAGCATTTT.